This TCR beta chain was retrieved from a study of regulatory T cells in long-lasting Graves disease. About the research overall: The criterion for persistent Graves' disease was over 5 years of antithyroid drugs with positive TSH receptor antibodies.

This CDR3 has 13 residues. V shed 2 bases and J shed 6 bases, with 10 bases lying between them. This clonotype was seen at least ten times. CDR3 regions were amplified by Arm-PCR using iRepertoire HTBI primers to build TCR beta libraries. MiXCR was run by TCRdb on the multiplex PCR reads, yielding one entry per CDR3 protein. The sample contains roughly 430,000 distinct CDR3 sequences, around 23% of which appear only once. Time point in this sample: persistent/refractory GD, antithyroid drugs over 5 years with positive TRAb. Preparation of the TCR library used RNA extracted from PBMCs. This receptor was obtained from a female donor with Graves disease. Sequenced material: peripheral blood mononuclear cells (PBMCs), taken when the disease was refractory, from a patient treated with antithyroid drugs. The rearrangement links TRBV12-3 or TRBV12-4 to TRBJ1-2; the D gene is possibly TRBD1 (5 bases). In DNA, the CDR3 is TGTGCCAGCAGTTTACAGGACACTCATGGCTACACCTTC. The encoded protein is CASSLQDTHGYTF.